The 20 T cell receptor beta chains listed next were all sequenced from one sample in a study of blood T cell repertoires in COVID-19. Method: immunoSEQ multiplex PCR; TCRdb's copy keeps in-frame clones and lacks some. The data hold fewer than 200,000 clones, with roughly 76% observed a single time. Source material: peripheral blood. All receptors come from an elderly woman with COVID-19, enrolled during active disease.

In regard to this clone: Other DNA variants within this sample encode the same CDR3. The chain couples TRBV11-2 to TRBJ2-7, with no clear D. CDR1 is SGHAT and CDR2 is FQNNGV in the germline V gene. The CDR3 covers 13 residues. The V end was cut by 1 base, the J end by 1 base, with 5 bases between. This chain's CDR3 is CASSLGHSYEQYF. In DNA form, the CDR3 reads TGTGCCAGCAGCTTAGGACATTCCTACGAGCAGTACTTC.

The V and J genes are TRBV2 and TRBJ2-5; 12 positions match TRBD2. This CDR3 is built from 14 residues. Per germline, CDR1 SNHLY and CDR2 FYNNEI. V shed 6 bases and J 4 bases; nucleotides not matched to a gene: 3. Here the CDR3 reads CASRGLAGTETQYF. CDR3 bases: TGTGCCAGCAGAGGACTAGCGGGAACAGAGACCCAGTACTTC.

V is TRBV6-7 and J is TRBJ2-5; D may be TRBD2 (5 bases). TRBV6-7 is flagged as an ORF with uncertain function. CDR3 length equals 16 residues. Trimming shortened V by 2 bases and J by 5 bases, and 18 bases separated the two germline ends. CDR3 sequence: CASSYPRAPHRETQYF. CDR3 DNA: TGTGCCAGCAGTTACCCGAGGGCCCCCCATCGGGAGACCCAGTACTTC.

The J gene is TRBJ2-3, the V gene TRBV29-1, with 7 bases that match TRBD2. CDR1 is SQVTM, CDR2 ANQGSEA, per germline. V shed 7 bases, J shed 4 bases, and the junction held 11 bases outside the gene matches. CDR3 length: 14 amino acids. CDR3 sequence (DNA): TGCAGCGCCCGAGAGGGCGGGAGAGCAGATACGCAGTATTTT. Encoded protein: CSAREGGRADTQYF.

In its sample, this clone was seen a few times. The V and J genes are TRBV7-9 and TRBJ2-1; tentatively, D is TRBD2 (6 bases). The V gene lost 1 base and the J gene lost 6 bases, with 10 bases spanning the gap. The CDR3 length is 14 residues. Germline values: CDR1 SEHNR, CDR2 FQNEAQ (reference sequence). The CDR3 sequence is CASSLGGDLNEQFF. The CDR3 DNA sequence: TGTGCCAGCAGCTTAGGCGGGGACCTCAATGAGCAGTTCTTC.

The chain uses TRBV6-5 and TRBJ1-1; possibly TRBD1 for D (5 bases). There are 15 residues in the CDR3. The germline gives CDR1 MNHEY, CDR2 SVGAGI. V was clipped by 7 bases and J by 1 base, with 16 bases between them. The CDR3 loop is CASTYAPGENTEAFF. The CDR3 DNA reads TGTGCCAGCACCTACGCCCCGGGGGAGAACACTGAAGCTTTCTTT.

The J gene is TRBJ2-1, the V gene TRBV29-1, with D possibly matching TRBD1 (5 bases). This CDR3 region has 13 residues. Germline assignment: CDR1 SQVTM and CDR2 ANQGSEA. V gave up 7 bases and J gave up 2 bases, with 12 bases separating them. The CDR3 reads CSAQGTPYNEQFF. In DNA, the CDR3 is TGCAGCGCCCAGGGAACTCCCTACAATGAGCAGTTCTTC.

In DNA form, the CDR3 reads TGTGCCAGCAGCCCCCGGGCAGGGGGGAACTATGGCTACACCTTC. This gives the protein CASSPRAGGNYGYTF. The chain recombines TRBV6-2 or TRBV6-3 with TRBJ1-2; 7 bases line up with TRBD1. There are 15 residues in the CDR3. The junction had 9 bases not matched to a gene; V was cut back by 6 bases and J by 2 bases. Germline loops: CDR1 MNHEY, CDR2 SVGEGT.

This clone was seen only once. This chain links TRBV11-2 with TRBJ2-1, with TRBD2 matching 8 bases. The CDR3 runs to 16 residues. The germline V gene has CDR1 SGHAT and CDR2 FQNNGV. With 3 bases clipped from V and 8 bases from J, the junction kept 12 bases outside the gene matches. CDR3: CASSFIGTRRGYEQFF. The CDR3 bases are TGTGCCAGCAGCTTCATCGGGACTAGGCGGGGGTATGAGCAGTTCTTC.

The chain links TRBV19 to TRBJ1-2; D not resolved. The CDR3 length is 11 residues. Germline CDR1 LNHDA, CDR2 SQIVND (reference sequence). With 4 bases removed from V and 8 bases from J, the gap between germline ends came to 8 bases. In DNA form, the CDR3 reads TGTGCCAGTAGTAATTTCGAGGGCTACACCTTC. Protein product: CASSNFEGYTF.

This rearrangement joins TRBV4-3 to TRBJ2-7, with 10 nucleotides matching TRBD2. Germline lookup yields CDR1 LGHNA and CDR2 YSLEER. With 1 base clipped from V and 2 bases from J, the junction kept 5 bases outside the gene matches. The CDR3 loop spans 16 amino acids. Written as DNA, the CDR3 is TGCGCCAGCAGCCAAGTGGCTAGCGGGGGAGCCTACGAGCAGTACTTC. Translation: CASSQVASGGAYEQYF.

V and J are TRBV5-1 and TRBJ2-1; 7 bases fit TRBD1. V dropped 5 bases and J dropped 9; count of bases not matched to a gene: 2. CDR1 SGHRS and CDR2 YFSETQ come from the germline V gene. This CDR3 spans 11 amino acids. The CDR3 coding sequence is TGCGCCAGCAGGTCAGGGGGTGAGCAGTTCTTC. It yields the protein CASRSGGEQFF.

The rearrangement joins TRBV6-6 to TRBJ2-3; 10 bases align to TRBD2. Germline V lookup: CDR1 MNHNY, CDR2 SVGAGI (reference sequence). The CDR3 has 16 amino acids. Trimming at V came to 2 bases and at J to 2 bases, leaving 4 bases not matched to a gene. The CDR3 region is CASSYGLAVTTDTQYF. The CDR3 region has the DNA TGTGCCAGCAGTTACGGACTAGCGGTTACCACAGATACGCAGTATTTT.

This sequence joins TRBV5-1 and TRBJ2-5; D is perhaps TRBD2 (5 bases). Germline CDR1 SGHRS, CDR2 YFSETQ. The CDR3 runs 16 residues. With 4 bases removed from V and 5 bases from J, the gap between germline ends came to 21 bases. The DNA for the CDR3 is TGCGCCAGCAGCACGGCCGAATCCGTTAGCGAGGAGACCCAGTACTTC. Translated, it gives CASSTAESVSEETQYF.

The J gene is TRBJ1-1, the V gene TRBV5-4; TRBD1 might be the D (6 bases). V lost 4 bases and J 5 bases, leaving 18 bases between the germline ends. Per the germline V gene, CDR1 is SGHNT and CDR2 is YYREEE (reference sequence). The CDR3 is 15 residues long. In DNA, the CDR3 is TGTGCCAGCAGCCCCCTAGGGGGGGTAAGGACTGAAGCTTTCTTT. It is translated as CASSPLGGVRTEAFF.

This clone has only a few counts. The V gene is TRBV5-1, the J gene TRBJ1-4; D unclear. V lost 0 bases, J lost 7 bases, and 13 bases lay in between. From germline, CDR1 is SGHRS and CDR2 YFSETQ. The CDR3 covers 15 residues. This CDR3 reads CASSLGGNLGEKLFF. The CDR3 region has the DNA TGCGCCAGCAGCTTGGGTGGTAATCTAGGTGAAAAACTGTTTTTT.

This clone was seen only once. The rearrangement uses TRBV11-2 and TRBJ2-7; 7 bases are shared with TRBD2. With V trimmed by 1 base and J by 4 bases, 10 bases remained unmatched. Per the germline V gene, CDR1 is SGHAT and CDR2 is FQNNGV. This CDR3 region has 16 residues. CDR3 loop: CASSLGLGGSGYEQYF. The CDR3 DNA follows: TGTGCCAGCAGCTTAGGCCTGGGGGGGAGTGGGTACGAGCAGTACTTC.

The chain joins TRBV28 to TRBJ2-7, with D maybe TRBD2 (5 bases). The CDR3 has 14 residues. Trimming left V 5 bases short and J 0 bases short, with 11 bases between. Germline-derived CDR1 and CDR2 are MDHEN and SYDVKM. The CDR3 nucleotides read TGTGCCAGCAGTCCGGCGGGTAACTCCTACGAGCAGTACTTC. Translating gives CASSPAGNSYEQYF.

The chain joins TRBV28 to TRBJ1-2, with a weak D call TRBD1 (6 bases). V dropped 5 bases and J dropped 3 bases, with 13 bases sitting between them. Germline CDR1 reads MDHEN; CDR2 reads SYDVKM. The CDR3 consists of 14 residues. CDR3 residues: CASSPPDRYYGYTF. CDR3 DNA: TGTGCCAGCAGTCCCCCGGACAGATACTATGGCTACACCTTC.

This chain joins TRBV3-1 (or the pseudogene TRBV3-2) and TRBJ2-1; D perhaps matches TRBD2 (6 bases). V was trimmed by 0 bases and J by 2 bases, leaving 11 bases between them. The CDR3 extends over 16 amino acids. Germline lookup yields CDR1 LGHDT and CDR2 YNNKEL (reference sequence). This chain's CDR3 is CASSQDREQPYNEQFF. The CDR3 coding sequence is TGTGCCAGCAGCCAAGATCGGGAGCAGCCCTACAATGAGCAGTTCTTC.